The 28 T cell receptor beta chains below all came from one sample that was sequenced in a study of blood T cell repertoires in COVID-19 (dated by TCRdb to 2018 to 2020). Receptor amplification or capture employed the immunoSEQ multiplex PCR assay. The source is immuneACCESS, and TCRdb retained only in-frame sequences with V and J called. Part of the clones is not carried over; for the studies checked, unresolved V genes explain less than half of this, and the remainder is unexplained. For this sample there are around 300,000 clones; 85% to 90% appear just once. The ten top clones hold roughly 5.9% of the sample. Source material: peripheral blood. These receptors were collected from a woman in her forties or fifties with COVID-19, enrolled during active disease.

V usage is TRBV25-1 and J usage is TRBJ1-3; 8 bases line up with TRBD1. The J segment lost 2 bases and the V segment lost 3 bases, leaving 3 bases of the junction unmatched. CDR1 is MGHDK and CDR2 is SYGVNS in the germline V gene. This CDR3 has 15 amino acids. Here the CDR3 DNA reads TGTGCCAGCAGTGACCCGACAGGGGCTGGAAACACCATATATTTT. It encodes CASSDPTGAGNTIYF.

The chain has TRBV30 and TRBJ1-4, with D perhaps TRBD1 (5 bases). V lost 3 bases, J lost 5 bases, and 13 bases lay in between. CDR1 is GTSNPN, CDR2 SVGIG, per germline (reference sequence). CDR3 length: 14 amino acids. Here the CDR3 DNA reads TGTGCCTGGAGGGGGGGGATGGGGAATGAAAAACTGTTTTTT. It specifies CAWRGGMGNEKLFF.

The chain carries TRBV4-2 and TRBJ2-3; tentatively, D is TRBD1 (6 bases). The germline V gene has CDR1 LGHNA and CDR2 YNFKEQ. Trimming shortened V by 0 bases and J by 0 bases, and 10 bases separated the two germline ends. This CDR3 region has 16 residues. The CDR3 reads CASSQDYRASTDTQYF. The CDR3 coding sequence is TGTGCCAGCAGCCAAGATTACAGGGCCAGCACAGATACGCAGTATTTT.

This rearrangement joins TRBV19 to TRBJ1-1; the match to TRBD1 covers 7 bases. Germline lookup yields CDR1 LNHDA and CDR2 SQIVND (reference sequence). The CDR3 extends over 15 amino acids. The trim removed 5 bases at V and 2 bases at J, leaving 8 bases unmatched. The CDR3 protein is CASSSRGQANTEAFF. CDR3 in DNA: TGTGCCAGTAGTTCCCGCGGACAGGCCAACACTGAAGCTTTCTTT.

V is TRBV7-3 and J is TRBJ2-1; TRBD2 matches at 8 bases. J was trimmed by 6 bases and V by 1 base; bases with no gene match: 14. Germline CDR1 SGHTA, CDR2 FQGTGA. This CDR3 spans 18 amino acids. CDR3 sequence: CASSLSPIGLAATNEQFF. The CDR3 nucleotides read TGTGCCAGCAGCTTAAGCCCCATCGGACTAGCAGCGACCAATGAGCAGTTCTTC.

The CDR3 DNA is TGTGCCAGCAGCTTATGGGGGGGACGATCGACGCAGACCCAGTACTTC. Translated, it gives CASSLWGGRSTQTQYF. The chain carries TRBV7-9 and TRBJ2-5; 7 nucleotides align to TRBD2. Germline V gene data show CDR1 as SEHNR and CDR2 as FQNEAQ (reference sequence). CDR3 length equals 16 residues. V shed 2 bases and J 6 bases; nucleotides not matched to a gene: 12. The full variable domain, with the rest looked up from reference TRBV7-9 and TRBJ2-5, is DTGVSQNPRHKITKRGQNVTFRCDPISEHNRLYWYRQTLGQGPEFLTYFQNEAQLEKSRLLSDRFSAERPKGSFSTLEIQRTEQGDSAMYLCASSLWGGRSTQTQYFGPGTRLLVL.

CDR3 residues: CASSQAGGGGNTIYF. CDR3 nucleotide sequence: TGCGCCAGCAGCCAAGCCGGGGGAGGTGGAAACACCATATATTTT. V gene TRBV4-1 combines with J gene TRBJ1-3; TRBD1 might be the D (5 bases). Germline-derived CDR1 and CDR2 are MGHRA and YSYEKL. There are 15 residues in the CDR3. V was trimmed by 1 base and J by 3 bases, leaving 10 bases between them.

CDR3 sequence reads: CASSQWRGYEQYF. CDR3 nucleotides: TGTGCCAGCAGCCAGTGGCGGGGGTACGAGCAGTACTTC. This chain uses TRBV3-1 (or the pseudogene TRBV3-2) with TRBJ2-7; 7 nucleotides match TRBD2. The V gene end was trimmed by 3 bases and the J gene end by 4 bases; junction bases not matched to a gene: 3. The germline gives CDR1 LGHDT, CDR2 YNNKEL (reference sequence). The CDR3 extends over 13 amino acids.

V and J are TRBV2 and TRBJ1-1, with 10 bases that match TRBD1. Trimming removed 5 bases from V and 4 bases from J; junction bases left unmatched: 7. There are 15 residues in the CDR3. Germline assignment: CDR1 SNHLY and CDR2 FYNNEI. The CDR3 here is CASSSKTGGVTEAFF. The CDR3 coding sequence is TGTGCCAGCAGTTCAAAGACAGGGGGCGTCACTGAAGCTTTCTTT.

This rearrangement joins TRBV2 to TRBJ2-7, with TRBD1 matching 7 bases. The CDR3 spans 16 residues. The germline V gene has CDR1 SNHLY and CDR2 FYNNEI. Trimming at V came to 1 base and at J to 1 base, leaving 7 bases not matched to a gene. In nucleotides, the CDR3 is TGTGCCAGCAGTGAAGGGTTGGCAGGGGGTTCCTACGAGCAGTACTTC. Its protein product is CASSEGLAGGSYEQYF.

This CDR3 reads CASSDTSGRSYEQYF. The CDR3 DNA sequence: TGTGCCAGCAGTGATACTAGCGGGAGGTCCTACGAGCAGTACTTC. The J gene is TRBJ2-7, the V gene TRBV6-1; 12 nucleotides align to TRBD2. V shed 3 bases, J shed 1 base, and the junction held 1 base outside the gene matches. From germline, CDR1 is MNHNS and CDR2 SASEGT. The CDR3 runs 15 residues.

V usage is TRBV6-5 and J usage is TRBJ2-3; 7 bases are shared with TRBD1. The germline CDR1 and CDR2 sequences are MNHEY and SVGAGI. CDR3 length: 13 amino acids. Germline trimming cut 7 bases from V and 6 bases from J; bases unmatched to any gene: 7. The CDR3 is CASKSRGSDTQYF. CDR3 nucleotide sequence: TGTGCCAGCAAGTCCAGGGGGTCTGATACGCAGTATTTT.

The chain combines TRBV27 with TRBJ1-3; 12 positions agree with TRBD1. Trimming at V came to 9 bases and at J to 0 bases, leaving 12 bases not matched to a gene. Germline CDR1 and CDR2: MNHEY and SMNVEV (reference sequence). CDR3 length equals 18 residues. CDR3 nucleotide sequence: TGTGCCAGAGGTTCCGGGACAGGGGGCCCAAGCTCTGGAAACACCATATATTTT. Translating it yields CARGSGTGGPSSGNTIYF.

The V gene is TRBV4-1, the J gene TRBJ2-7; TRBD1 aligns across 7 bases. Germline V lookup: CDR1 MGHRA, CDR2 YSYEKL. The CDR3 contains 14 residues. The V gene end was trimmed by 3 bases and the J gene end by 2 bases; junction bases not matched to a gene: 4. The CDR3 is CASSQTGTAYEQYF. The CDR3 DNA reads TGCGCCAGCAGCCAGACCGGGACAGCCTACGAGCAGTACTTC.

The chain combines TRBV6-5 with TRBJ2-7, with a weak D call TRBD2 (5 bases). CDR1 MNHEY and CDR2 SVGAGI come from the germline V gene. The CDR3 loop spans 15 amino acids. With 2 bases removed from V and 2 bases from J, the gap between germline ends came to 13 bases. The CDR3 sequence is CASSYGLGVTYEQYF. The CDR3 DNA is TGTGCCAGCAGTTACGGCCTCGGGGTGACCTACGAGCAGTACTTC.

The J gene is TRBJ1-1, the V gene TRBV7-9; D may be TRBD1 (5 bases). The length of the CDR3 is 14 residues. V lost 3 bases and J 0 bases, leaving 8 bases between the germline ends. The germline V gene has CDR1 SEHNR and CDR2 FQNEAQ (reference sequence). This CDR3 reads CASSLQGVNTEAFF. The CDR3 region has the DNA TGTGCCAGCAGCTTGCAGGGCGTGAACACTGAAGCTTTCTTT.

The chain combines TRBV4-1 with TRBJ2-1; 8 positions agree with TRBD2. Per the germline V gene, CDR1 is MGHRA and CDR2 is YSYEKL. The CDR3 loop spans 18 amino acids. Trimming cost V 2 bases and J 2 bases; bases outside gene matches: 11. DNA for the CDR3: TGCGCCAGCAGCCAATCCCCTCCCCAGCGGGGGACCTACAATGAGCAGTTCTTC. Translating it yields CASSQSPPQRGTYNEQFF.

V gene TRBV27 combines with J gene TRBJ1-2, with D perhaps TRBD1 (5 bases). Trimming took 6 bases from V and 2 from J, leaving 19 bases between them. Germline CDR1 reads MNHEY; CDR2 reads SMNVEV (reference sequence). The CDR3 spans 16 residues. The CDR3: CASRPTGTHGNYGYTF. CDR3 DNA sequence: TGTGCCAGCAGGCCAACCGGGACTCACGGGAACTATGGCTACACCTTC.

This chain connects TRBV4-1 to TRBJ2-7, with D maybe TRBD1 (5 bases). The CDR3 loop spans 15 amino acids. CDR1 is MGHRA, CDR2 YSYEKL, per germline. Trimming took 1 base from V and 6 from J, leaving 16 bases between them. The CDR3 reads CASSQGGYLLSEQYF. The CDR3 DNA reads TGCGCCAGCAGCCAAGGGGGCTATCTCCTCTCCGAGCAGTACTTC.

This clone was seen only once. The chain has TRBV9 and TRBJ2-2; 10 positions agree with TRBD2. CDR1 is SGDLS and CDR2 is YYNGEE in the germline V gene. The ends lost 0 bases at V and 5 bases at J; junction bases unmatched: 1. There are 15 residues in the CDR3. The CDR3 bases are TGTGCCAGCAGCGTAGTAGCGGGAGGTACCGGGGAGCTGTTTTTT. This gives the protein CASSVVAGGTGELFF.

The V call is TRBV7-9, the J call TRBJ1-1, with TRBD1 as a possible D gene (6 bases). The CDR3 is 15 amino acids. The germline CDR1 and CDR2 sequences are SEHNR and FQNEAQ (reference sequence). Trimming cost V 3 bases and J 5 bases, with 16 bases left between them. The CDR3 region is CASSFAIGGWTEAFF. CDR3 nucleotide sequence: TGTGCCAGCAGCTTCGCGATAGGGGGATGGACTGAAGCTTTCTTT.

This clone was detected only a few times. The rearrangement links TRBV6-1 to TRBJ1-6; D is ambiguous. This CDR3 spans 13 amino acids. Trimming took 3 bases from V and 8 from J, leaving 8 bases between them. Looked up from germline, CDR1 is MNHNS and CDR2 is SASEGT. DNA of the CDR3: TGTGCCAGCAGTGACAGGAGGGATTCACCCCTCCACTTT. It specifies CASSDRRDSPLHF.

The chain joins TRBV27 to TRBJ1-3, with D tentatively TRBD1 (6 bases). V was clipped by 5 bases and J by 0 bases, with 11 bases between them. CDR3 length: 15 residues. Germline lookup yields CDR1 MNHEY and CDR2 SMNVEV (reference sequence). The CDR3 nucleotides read TGTGCCAGCAGTAGGACAGCGAGCTCTGGAAACACCATATATTTT. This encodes CASSRTASSGNTIYF.

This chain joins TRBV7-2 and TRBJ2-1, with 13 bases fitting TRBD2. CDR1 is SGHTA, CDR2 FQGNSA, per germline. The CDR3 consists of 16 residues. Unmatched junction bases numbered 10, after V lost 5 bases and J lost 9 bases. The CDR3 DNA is TGTGCCAGCAGCGACCGGACTAGCGGGAGCACCAGTGAGCAGTTCTTC. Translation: CASSDRTSGSTSEQFF.

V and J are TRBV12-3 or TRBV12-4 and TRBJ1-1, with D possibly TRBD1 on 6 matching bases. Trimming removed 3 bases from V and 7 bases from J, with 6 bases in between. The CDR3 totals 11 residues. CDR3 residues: CASSLTGEAFF. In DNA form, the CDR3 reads TGTGCCAGCAGTTTGACAGGTGAAGCTTTCTTT.

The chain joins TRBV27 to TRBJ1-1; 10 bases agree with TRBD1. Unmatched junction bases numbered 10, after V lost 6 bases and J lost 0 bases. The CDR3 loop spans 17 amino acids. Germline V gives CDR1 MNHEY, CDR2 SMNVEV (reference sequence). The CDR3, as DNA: TGTGCCAGCAGGCCGGGACAGGGGTCAACATTGAACACTGAAGCTTTCTTT. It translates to CASRPGQGSTLNTEAFF.

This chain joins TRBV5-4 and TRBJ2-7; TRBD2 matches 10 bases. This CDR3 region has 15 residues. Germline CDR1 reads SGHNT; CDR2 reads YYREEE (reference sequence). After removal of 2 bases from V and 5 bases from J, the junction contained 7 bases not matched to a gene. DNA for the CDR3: TGTGCCAGCAGCTTCAGCCTAGCGGGAGTCCACGAGCAGTACTTC. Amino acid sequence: CASSFSLAGVHEQYF. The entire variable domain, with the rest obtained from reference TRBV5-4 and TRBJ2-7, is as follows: ETGVTQSPTHLIKTRGQQVTLRCSSQSGHNTVSWYQQALGQGPQFIFQYYREEENGRGNFPPRFSGLQFPNYSSELNVNALELDDSALYLCASSFSLAGVHEQYFGPGTRLTVT.

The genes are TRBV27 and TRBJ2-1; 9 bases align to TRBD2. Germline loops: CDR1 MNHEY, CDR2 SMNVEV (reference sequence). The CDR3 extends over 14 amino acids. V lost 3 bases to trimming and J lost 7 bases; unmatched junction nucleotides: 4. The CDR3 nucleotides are TGTGCCAGCAGTTTGGGACTAGCTATAAATGAGCAGTTCTTC. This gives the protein CASSLGLAINEQFF.